Sequencing of this TCR beta chain was carried out in a study of blood T cell repertoires in COVID-19 (dated by TCRdb to about 2020). Regarding the study in general: Collaborator samples came from the United States, Italy and Spain and covered acute and convalescent phases of COVID-19. The repertoires were made available in a free public database intended to serve as a resource for research on the immune response to SARS-CoV-2. Subjects who had been exposed to COVID-19, were actively infected with it, or had recovered from it provided the deeply sampled blood TCRbeta repertoires that made up the dataset. The samples were drawn from two sources: the first 160 participants of the ongoing ImmuneRACE study, and 1,000 to 1,500 subjects contributed by 6 global collaborators. Sample metadata almost always included a de-identified subject ID, COVID-19 status, age in years and sex. Where HLA class I and class II types were available, the types were taken from metadata supplied by the sample provider, not from assay-based typing. The prospective study material was composed of cDNA or gDNA derived from T cells, B-cell-depleted T cells, or PBMCs. Study-wide findings and limitations: The quantity of clinical and demographic metadata differed by source and by participant and was supplied without curation.

Its CDR3 holds 18 amino acids, cysteine through phenylalanine. Only the CDR3 DNA is retained, 54 bases long and in frame from the first base. The germline V gene gives CDR1 as KGHSH and CDR2 as LQKENI. Germline trimming: 0 bases from V, 4 bases from J; junction bases outside gene matches: 9. TCRbeta CDR3 regions were amplified from genomic DNA by means of the immunoSEQ Assay, a bias-controlled multiplex PCR. From the authors' description of their analysis: Within the assay, amplification of reference gene primers was used to estimate how many nucleated cells each sample contained. To quantify the absolute abundance of each unique TCRbeta CDR3 rearrangement, sequence reads were collapsed and filtered. For each sample, productive Simpson clonality was calculated as the square root of Simpson's diversity index over productive rearrangements. The immuneACCESS repertoire file appears here via TCRdb, limited to in-frame rearrangements. These files lack a portion of the clones; in checked studies, under half of the deficit traces to unresolved V genes, and the cause of the others is not known. V, J and clone size reflect that table, while D and trimming were determined from the DNA. This sample holds a few hundred thousand clones; 80% to 90% were observed only once. The biggest ten clones account for roughly 4.5% of the sample.

A second Seattle source provided samples from volunteer blood donors who had recovered from COVID-19. Whole blood was collected in K2EDTA tubes by collaborating institutions according to the institutions' own protocols. For TCRbeta analysis, collaborators shipped samples as frozen whole blood, isolated PBMCs, or DNA extracted from either of those sample types. Worth noting for this clone: It has no known antigen specificity. No base-level quality is on record; no much larger clone is a single base apart.

This chain joins TRBV18 to TRBJ2-1, with 10 central nucleotides matching TRBD2. Material: peripheral blood. This clonotype was obtained from a woman between 40 and 50 years old who had recovered from COVID-19. The CDR3 reads CASSPPASGGIGYNEQFF. The DNA sequence reads TGTGCCAGCTCACCACCGGCTAGCGGGGGCATTGGGTACAATGAGCAGTTCTTC.